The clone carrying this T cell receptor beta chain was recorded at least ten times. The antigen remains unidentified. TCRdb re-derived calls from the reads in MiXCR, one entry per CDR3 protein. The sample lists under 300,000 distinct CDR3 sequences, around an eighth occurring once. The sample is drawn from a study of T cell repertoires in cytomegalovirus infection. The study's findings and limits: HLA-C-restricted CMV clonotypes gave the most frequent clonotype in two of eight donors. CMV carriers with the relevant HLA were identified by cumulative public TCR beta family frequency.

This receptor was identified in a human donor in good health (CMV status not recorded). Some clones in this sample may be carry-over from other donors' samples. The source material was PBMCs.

The CDR3 is CASSIGGADNEQFF. CDR3 bases: TGTGCCAGTAGTATAGGGGGAGCCGACAATGAGCAGTTCTTC. The chain employs TRBV19 and TRBJ2-1; D might be TRBD2 (5 bases). Per the germline V gene, CDR1 is LNHDA and CDR2 is SQIVND (reference sequence). The CDR3 spans 14 residues. Trimming removed 1 base at V and 5 bases at J, with 9 bases between.